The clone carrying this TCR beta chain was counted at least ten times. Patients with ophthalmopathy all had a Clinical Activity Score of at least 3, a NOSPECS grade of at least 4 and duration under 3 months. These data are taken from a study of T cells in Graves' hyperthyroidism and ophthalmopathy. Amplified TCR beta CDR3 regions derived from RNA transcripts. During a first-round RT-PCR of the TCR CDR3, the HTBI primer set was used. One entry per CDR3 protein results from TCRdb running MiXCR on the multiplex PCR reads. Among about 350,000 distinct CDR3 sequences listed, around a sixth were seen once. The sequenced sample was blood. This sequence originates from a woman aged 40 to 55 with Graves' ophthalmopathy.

The CDR3 protein is CASSLGTGIRDEQYF. For the CDR3, the DNA is TGCGCCAGCAGCTTGGGGACAGGGATAAGGGACGAGCAGTACTTC. The rearrangement uses TRBV5-1 and TRBJ2-7; TRBD1 aligns across 8 bases. Germline CDR1 reads SGHRS; CDR2 reads YFSETQ. V dropped 0 bases and J dropped 5; count of bases not matched to a gene: 7. This CDR3 region has 15 residues.